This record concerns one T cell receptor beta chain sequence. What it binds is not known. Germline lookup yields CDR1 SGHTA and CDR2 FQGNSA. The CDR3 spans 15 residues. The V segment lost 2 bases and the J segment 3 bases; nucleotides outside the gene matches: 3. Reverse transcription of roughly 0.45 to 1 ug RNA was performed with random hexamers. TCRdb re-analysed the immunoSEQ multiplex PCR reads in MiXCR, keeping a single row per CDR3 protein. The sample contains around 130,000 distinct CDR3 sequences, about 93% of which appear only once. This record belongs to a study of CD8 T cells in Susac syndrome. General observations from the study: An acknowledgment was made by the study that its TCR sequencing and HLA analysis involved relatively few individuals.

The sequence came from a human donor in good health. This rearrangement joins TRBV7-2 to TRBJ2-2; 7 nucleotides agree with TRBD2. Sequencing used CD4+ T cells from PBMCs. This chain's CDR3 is CASSLQAGDTGELFF. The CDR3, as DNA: TGTGCCAGCAGCTTACAGGCGGGAGACACCGGGGAGCTGTTTTTT.